The 16 T cell receptor beta chains below come from one sample, sequenced in a study of blood T cell repertoires in COVID-19 (dated by TCRdb to 2018 to 2021). Libraries were prepared through the immunoSEQ multiplex PCR assay. TCRdb limited this immuneACCESS table to in-frame rearrangements with V and J called. A share of clones is missing; checked studies link under half to unresolved V genes, and the rest is unexplained. In all, the sample holds 70,000 to 95,000 clones, and around nine tenths of those were seen once. Of the sample, less than 6% is held by the ten largest clones. Sequencing used peripheral blood. The receptor source for this set is a woman over 75 with active COVID-19.

This chain links TRBV28 with TRBJ2-1; 7 nucleotides align to TRBD2. V lost 11 bases, J lost 7 bases, and 14 bases stayed unmatched. This CDR3 contains 14 residues. CDR1 is MDHEN and CDR2 is SYDVKM in the germline V gene. The CDR3 protein is CASRGFQGRNEQFF. DNA for the CDR3: TGTGCCTCGCGGGGGTTCCAGGGAAGAAATGAGCAGTTCTTC.

The chain uses TRBV7-3 and TRBJ2-1; possibly TRBD1 for D (5 bases). V was shortened by 4 bases and J by 8 bases, with 9 bases between the two germline ends. There are 12 residues in the CDR3. Germline CDR1 and CDR2: SGHTA and FQGTGA. The CDR3 sequence is CASSSEGDEQFF. Written as DNA, the CDR3 is TGTGCCAGCAGCTCGGAAGGGGATGAGCAGTTCTTC.

This clone was found once. CDR3 region: CASSRTPGDIREKLFF. The CDR3 DNA is TGTGCCAGCAGCCGGACTCCAGGGGATATCCGTGAAAAACTGTTTTTT. This chain uses TRBV5-5 with TRBJ1-4; tentative D call: TRBD1 (6 bases). CDR1 SGHKS and CDR2 YYEKEE come from the germline V gene (reference sequence). The ends were cut back, 4 bases at V and 7 bases at J, with 20 bases in the middle. The CDR3 spans 16 residues.

The genes are TRBV7-6 and TRBJ2-7; 10 nucleotides match TRBD2. Germline-derived CDR1 and CDR2 are SGHVS and FNYEAQ. V dropped 2 bases and J dropped 7; count of bases not matched to a gene: 14. The CDR3 extends over 17 amino acids. CDR3 loop: CASSLLIPAGGPREQYF. CDR3 coding DNA: TGTGCCAGCAGCTTACTCATCCCAGCGGGAGGGCCTAGGGAGCAGTACTTC.

The V and J genes are TRBV4-1 and TRBJ2-7, with 7 bases matching TRBD2. CDR3 size: 15 residues. Germline values: CDR1 MGHRA, CDR2 YSYEKL. J lost 1 base, V lost 2 bases, and 5 bases had no gene match. The CDR3 DNA reads as TGCGCCAGCAGCCAAAGTTTTAGCGGGTCCTACGAGCAGTACTTC. It translates to CASSQSFSGSYEQYF.

The chain joins TRBV4-2 to TRBJ2-3, with TRBD2 matching 11 bases. V shed 1 base, J shed 7 bases, and the junction held 10 bases outside the gene matches. This CDR3 has 17 amino acids. Germline CDR1 reads LGHNA; CDR2 reads YNFKEQ. The CDR3: CASSQAGNSGRAYTQYF. The CDR3 nucleotides read TGTGCCAGCAGCCAAGCTGGTAATAGCGGGAGGGCCTATACGCAGTATTTT.

V gene TRBV12-3 or TRBV12-4 combines with J gene TRBJ1-6; D is undetermined. The CDR3 is made up of 13 amino acids. Trimming removed 8 bases at V and 0 bases at J, with 5 bases between. The CDR3 sequence is CASASSYNSPLHF. The CDR3 DNA reads TGTGCCAGCGCCAGCTCCTATAATTCACCCCTCCACTTT.

The V gene is TRBV10-3, the J gene TRBJ1-1; tentatively, D is TRBD1 (5 bases). From germline, CDR1 is ENHRY and CDR2 SYGVKD. The V gene lost 0 bases and the J gene lost 3 bases, with 17 bases spanning the gap. The CDR3 spans 17 residues. The CDR3 region is CAISESFHQGGDTEAFF. The CDR3 DNA is TGTGCCATCAGTGAGTCGTTTCACCAGGGTGGGGACACTGAAGCTTTCTTT.

This clone has only one observation. The V gene is TRBV27, the J gene TRBJ2-1; 7 nucleotides match TRBD1. The V gene's germline CDR1 is MNHEY and CDR2 SMNVEV (reference sequence). The length of the CDR3 is 16 residues. The junction had 9 bases not matched to a gene; V was cut back by 6 bases and J by 1 base. This CDR3 reads CASSQPPGQSYNEQFF. The DNA for the CDR3 is TGTGCCAGCAGCCAACCCCCGGGACAGTCCTACAATGAGCAGTTCTTC.

The V and J genes are TRBV10-3 and TRBJ1-2; D unresolved. The CDR3 runs 15 residues. Trimming removed 4 bases at V and 8 bases at J, with 20 bases between. The V gene's germline CDR1 is ENHRY and CDR2 SYGVKD. The CDR3 loop reads CAISASGPTLSGYTF. The CDR3 DNA reads TGTGCCATCAGTGCGAGCGGGCCAACCCTAAGCGGCTACACCTTC.

The chain uses TRBV28 and TRBJ1-5; D is perhaps TRBD1 (6 bases). Per germline, CDR1 MDHEN and CDR2 SYDVKM. V dropped 7 bases and J dropped 0 bases, with 19 bases sitting between them. The CDR3 sequence is 17 residues long. CDR3 residues: CASTKTGHDLSNQPQHF. The CDR3 nucleotides read TGTGCCAGCACCAAAACGGGACACGACCTTAGCAATCAGCCCCAGCATTTT.

The chain employs TRBV7-3 and TRBJ2-3, with D possibly matching TRBD2 (6 bases). The CDR3 runs to 15 residues. Trimming left V 2 bases short and J 4 bases short, with 13 bases between. Germline-derived CDR1 and CDR2 are SGHTA and FQGTGA. The CDR3 loop reads CASSLLGGPSDTQYF. As DNA, the CDR3 is TGTGCCAGCAGCTTACTAGGAGGGCCATCAGATACGCAGTATTTT.

This chain links TRBV7-9 with TRBJ2-7; 10 bases are a match to TRBD1. The CDR3 runs to 14 residues. The J segment lost 5 bases and the V segment lost 5 bases, leaving 6 bases of the junction unmatched. CDR1 and CDR2 (germline): SEHNR, FQNEAQ (reference sequence). CDR3 DNA: TGTGCCAGCAGCCATGGGACAGGGGAGGACGAGCAGTACTTC. This encodes CASSHGTGEDEQYF. Variable domain in full (rest from reference TRBV7-9 and TRBJ2-7): DTGVSQNPRHKITKRGQNVTFRCDPISEHNRLYWYRQTLGQGPEFLTYFQNEAQLEKSRLLSDRFSAERPKGSFSTLEIQRTEQGDSAMYLCASSHGTGEDEQYFGPGTRLTVT.

This clone was observed a handful of times. The genes are TRBV20-1 and TRBJ2-7; 8 bases are a match to TRBD2. Per the germline V gene, CDR1 is DFQATT and CDR2 is SNEGSKA (reference sequence). The ends lost 4 bases at V and 4 bases at J; junction bases unmatched: 18. The CDR3 consists of 17 residues. This CDR3 reads CSANDRGAFSGSYEQYF. The CDR3 region has the DNA TGCAGTGCTAATGACCGCGGGGCCTTCAGCGGGAGTTACGAGCAGTACTTC.

The chain links TRBV28 to TRBJ1-1; D is possibly TRBD1 (5 bases). From germline, CDR1 is MDHEN and CDR2 SYDVKM. The V end lost 6 bases, the J end lost 4 bases, and 15 bases lay between the germline ends. The CDR3 length is 14 residues. CDR3 sequence reads: CASSPIGVGTEAFF. The CDR3 region has the DNA TGTGCCAGCAGCCCCATAGGGGTAGGCACTGAAGCTTTCTTT.

This chain connects TRBV3-1 (or the pseudogene TRBV3-2) to TRBJ1-2, with 8 positions matching TRBD1. Looked up from germline, CDR1 is LGHDT and CDR2 is YNNKEL (reference sequence). The CDR3 has 20 residues. Losses at the gene ends were 4 bases for V and 0 bases for J; bases not matched to a gene: 19. The CDR3 here is CASSPKSQGALPPPNYGYTF. DNA of the CDR3: TGTGCCAGCAGCCCTAAATCCCAGGGGGCCCTTCCGCCACCTAACTATGGCTACACCTTC.